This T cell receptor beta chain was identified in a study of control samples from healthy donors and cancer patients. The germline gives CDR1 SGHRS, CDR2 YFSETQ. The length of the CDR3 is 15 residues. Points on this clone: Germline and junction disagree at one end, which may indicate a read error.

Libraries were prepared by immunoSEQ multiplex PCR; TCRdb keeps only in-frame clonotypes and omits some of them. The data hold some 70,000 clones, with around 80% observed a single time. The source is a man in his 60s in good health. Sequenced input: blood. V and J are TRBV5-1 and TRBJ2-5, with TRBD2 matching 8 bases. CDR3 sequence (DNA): TGCGCCAGCATGTTTTCGGGAGGGATTGGAGAGGCCCAGTACTTC. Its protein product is CASMFSGGIGEAQYF. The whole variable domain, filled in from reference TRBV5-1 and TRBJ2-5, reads KAGVTQTPRYLIKTRGQQVTLSCSPISGHRSVSWYQQTPGQGLQFLFEYFSETQRNKGNFPGRFSGRQFSNSRSEMNVSTLELGDSALYLCASMFSGGIGEAQYFGPGTRLLVL.